This is a list of T cell receptor beta chains from one sample in a study of T cells after yellow fever vaccination. From the 5' RACE reads, TCRdb called clonotypes with MiXCR, one entry per CDR3 protein. The sample holds 20,000 to 25,000 distinct CDR3 sequences, roughly 5.5% seen once. Sequencing was performed on PBMCs, either bulk or a sorted T-cell subset (CD4+, CD8+, memory, or dextramer-sorted; not recorded which), taken about 41 days after the first yellow fever vaccination. Receptors were obtained from a man aged 18 to 30 who received the YFV17D yellow fever vaccine. CDR3s include the opening cysteine and the closing phenylalanine or tryptophan. The D gene is left open where the match is weak. Part of the rows lack a size; the others show once, few, many or a class for expanded clones.

abundance: many; d_gene: .; j_gene: TRBJ2-1; v_gene: TRBV20-1; CDR3nt: TGCAGTGCTAGTATTGACACAGAAAATGAGCAGTTCTTC; CDR3aa: CSASIDTENEQFF
abundance: many; d_gene: .; j_gene: TRBJ1-4; v_gene: TRBV7-9; CDR3nt: TGTGCCAGCAGCCGGACAGATGAAAAACTGTTTTTT; CDR3aa: CASSRTDEKLFF
abundance: many; d_gene: .; j_gene: TRBJ1-4; v_gene: TRBV4-3; CDR3nt: TGCGCCAGCAGCCCCCTCAGGGCAACTAATGAAAAACTGTTTTTT; CDR3aa: CASSPLRATNEKLFF
abundance: many; d_gene: .; j_gene: TRBJ1-1; v_gene: TRBV5-5; CDR3nt: TGTGCCAGCAGCTTGGGTAAGGCTGAAGCTTTCTTT; CDR3aa: CASSLGKAEAFF
abundance: many; d_gene: .; j_gene: TRBJ2-7; v_gene: TRBV5-8; CDR3nt: TGTGCCAGCAGAAAGGGTTCCGAGCAGTACTTC; CDR3aa: CASRKGSEQYF
abundance: many; d_gene: .; j_gene: TRBJ1-1; v_gene: TRBV7-8; CDR3nt: TGTGCCAGCAGCCCTGTCGGAGTGAGCACTGAAGCTTTCTTT; CDR3aa: CASSPVGVSTEAFF
abundance: many; d_gene: .; j_gene: TRBJ1-1; v_gene: TRBV6-2/TRBV6-3; CDR3nt: TGTGCCAGCAGTTACAATACCGGGACAGAAGCTTTCTTT; CDR3aa: CASSYNTGTEAFF
abundance: many; d_gene: TRBD2; j_gene: TRBJ2-3; v_gene: TRBV11-2; CDR3nt: TGTGCCAGCAGCCCCCCCCAACGAGCGGGGGGGCGTTCGGATACGCAGTATTTT; CDR3aa: CASSPPQRAGGRSDTQYF
abundance: many; d_gene: .; j_gene: TRBJ2-3; v_gene: TRBV20-1; CDR3nt: TGCAGTGCTAGGGCGGACTATAGTTTTGCAGATACGCAGTATTTT; CDR3aa: CSARADYSFADTQYF
abundance: many; d_gene: TRBD2; j_gene: TRBJ2-5; v_gene: TRBV11-3; CDR3nt: TGTGCCAGCAGCCCGGCGGGAAGCGGGGGGCCAGGTCGGGAGACCCAGTACTTC; CDR3aa: CASSPAGSGGPGRETQYF
abundance: many; d_gene: .; j_gene: TRBJ1-4; v_gene: TRBV4-3; CDR3nt: TGCGCCAGCAGCAGGGGAATAAATGAAAAACTGTTTTTT; CDR3aa: CASSRGINEKLFF
abundance: many; d_gene: .; j_gene: TRBJ1-2; v_gene: TRBV4-1; CDR3nt: TGCGCCAGCAGCCAAGACTTTAACTATGGCTACACCTTC; CDR3aa: CASSQDFNYGYTF
abundance: many; d_gene: .; j_gene: TRBJ1-2; v_gene: TRBV5-4; CDR3nt: TGTGCCAGCAGCTTTGACAGCGTTTATGGCTACACCTTC; CDR3aa: CASSFDSVYGYTF
abundance: medium-sized; d_gene: .; j_gene: TRBJ1-1; v_gene: TRBV24-1; CDR3nt: TGTGCTTTACGAGGGGGCACTGAAGCTTTCTTT; CDR3aa: CALRGGTEAFF
abundance: many; d_gene: TRBD2; j_gene: TRBJ2-1; v_gene: TRBV7-3; CDR3nt: TGTGCCAGCAGCTTAGAGGGGCGGGGGTCCTACAATGAGCAGTTCTTC; CDR3aa: CASSLEGRGSYNEQFF
abundance: many; d_gene: .; j_gene: TRBJ2-5; v_gene: TRBV5-1; CDR3nt: TGCGCCAGCAGCCTTGGAGGGGGGTTCCAAGAGACCCAGTACTTC; CDR3aa: CASSLGGGFQETQYF
abundance: many; d_gene: .; j_gene: TRBJ2-2; v_gene: TRBV7-9; CDR3nt: TGTGCCAGCAGCTTACCGCTGAAGTTCACCGGGGAGCTGTTTTTT; CDR3aa: CASSLPLKFTGELFF
abundance: many; d_gene: TRBD1; j_gene: TRBJ2-2; v_gene: TRBV6-4; CDR3nt: TGTGCCAGCAGTGACGGACAGGGGGCCGGGGAGCTGTTTTTT; CDR3aa: CASSDGQGAGELFF
abundance: many; d_gene: TRBD2; j_gene: TRBJ2-1; v_gene: TRBV19; CDR3nt: TGTGCCAGCACAGGACTAGCGGGGTACAATGAGCAGTTCTTC; CDR3aa: CASTGLAGYNEQFF
abundance: many; d_gene: TRBD1; j_gene: TRBJ1-1; v_gene: TRBV3-1; CDR3nt: TGTGCCAGCAGCCAAGCCGGACAGGGCGCTGAAGCTTTCTTT; CDR3aa: CASSQAGQGAEAFF
abundance: many; d_gene: .; j_gene: TRBJ1-6; v_gene: TRBV5-1; CDR3nt: TGCGCCAGCAGCAACCCCGGGACAAATAATTCACCCCTCCACTTT; CDR3aa: CASSNPGTNNSPLHF
abundance: many; d_gene: TRBD1; j_gene: TRBJ2-2; v_gene: TRBV5-6; CDR3nt: TGTGCCAGCAGCCAATGGGACAGACATACCGGGGAGCTGTTTTTT; CDR3aa: CASSQWDRHTGELFF
abundance: once; d_gene: .; j_gene: TRBJ1-6; v_gene: TRBV11-1; CDR3nt: TGTGCCAGCAGCTCCGTCGCTCGACCCCTCCACTTT; CDR3aa: CASSSVARPLHF
abundance: many; d_gene: TRBD1; j_gene: TRBJ2-2; v_gene: TRBV5-4; CDR3nt: TGTGCCAGCAGCCCTACCGGGACAGGGGGCGCCGGGGAGCTGTTTTTT; CDR3aa: CASSPTGTGGAGELFF
abundance: .; d_gene: .; j_gene: TRBJ2-1; v_gene: TRBV7-4; CDR3nt: TGTGCCAGCTGGGGGCACATCAGCTCCTACAATGAGCAGTTCTTC; CDR3aa: CASWGHISSYNEQFF
abundance: many; d_gene: .; j_gene: TRBJ2-1; v_gene: TRBV19; CDR3nt: TGTGCCAGTAGTATTTCGGGGGCTCCTTGGGATGAGCAGTTCTTC; CDR3aa: CASSISGAPWDEQFF
abundance: many; d_gene: .; j_gene: TRBJ2-2; v_gene: TRBV29-1; CDR3nt: TGCAGCGTTGACAGGGTGGGAACCGGGGAGCTGTTTTTT; CDR3aa: CSVDRVGTGELFF
abundance: many; d_gene: .; j_gene: TRBJ2-6; v_gene: TRBV7-3; CDR3nt: TGTGCCAGCAGCTTAAGCAGAACTGGGGCCAACGTCCTGACTTTC; CDR3aa: CASSLSRTGANVLTF
abundance: many; d_gene: .; j_gene: TRBJ2-3; v_gene: TRBV7-2; CDR3nt: TGTGCCAGCAGCTTAGACGTCTACTACACAGATACGCAGTATTTT; CDR3aa: CASSLDVYYTDTQYF
abundance: many; d_gene: .; j_gene: TRBJ2-3; v_gene: TRBV27; CDR3nt: TGTGCCAGCAGTTCTGGATTTGCATTTACGCAGTATTTT; CDR3aa: CASSSGFAFTQYF
abundance: many; d_gene: .; j_gene: TRBJ2-5; v_gene: TRBV29-1; CDR3nt: TGCAGCGTTGGGAGGAGCCAAGAGACCCAGTACTTC; CDR3aa: CSVGRSQETQYF
abundance: many; d_gene: .; j_gene: TRBJ2-6; v_gene: TRBV3-1; CDR3nt: TGTGCCAGCAGCCCCTCTGGGGCCAACGTCCTGACTTTC; CDR3aa: CASSPSGANVLTF
abundance: many; d_gene: TRBD1; j_gene: TRBJ1-1; v_gene: TRBV7-9; CDR3nt: TGTGCCAGCAGCTTGATCGGCAGGGGGTATAACACTGAAGCTTTCTTT; CDR3aa: CASSLIGRGYNTEAFF
abundance: many; d_gene: TRBD2; j_gene: TRBJ2-3; v_gene: TRBV3-1; CDR3nt: TGTGCCAGCAGCCAAGATCTAGCGGGGGGGCCAATCACAGATACGCAGTATTTT; CDR3aa: CASSQDLAGGPITDTQYF
abundance: .; d_gene: TRBD1; j_gene: TRBJ1-1; v_gene: TRBV5-1; CDR3nt: TGCGCCAGCAGCTTGAGTCAGGGGGCCACTGAAGCTTTCTTT; CDR3aa: CASSLSQGATEAFF
abundance: many; d_gene: .; j_gene: TRBJ2-2; v_gene: TRBV7-6; CDR3nt: TGTGCCAGCAGCTCAGGACCAAACACCGGGGAGCTGTTTTTT; CDR3aa: CASSSGPNTGELFF
abundance: many; d_gene: .; j_gene: TRBJ1-5; v_gene: TRBV20-1; CDR3nt: TGCAGTGCTAGCCGAGACCGTAATCAGCCCCAGCATTTT; CDR3aa: CSASRDRNQPQHF
abundance: many; d_gene: TRBD1; j_gene: TRBJ1-2; v_gene: TRBV7-2; CDR3nt: TGTGCCAGCAGCACGCAACAGGGGGTCTATGGCTACACCTTC; CDR3aa: CASSTQQGVYGYTF
abundance: many; d_gene: TRBD1; j_gene: TRBJ1-1; v_gene: TRBV23-1; CDR3nt: TGCGCCAGCAGTCACGACCGGGACAGGGGGCGCGTCCCCACTGAAGCTTTCTTT; CDR3aa: CASSHDRDRGRVPTEAFF
abundance: many; d_gene: .; j_gene: TRBJ2-1; v_gene: TRBV20-1; CDR3nt: TGCAGTGCTAGGTTCGGGGACAATGAGCAGTTCTTC; CDR3aa: CSARFGDNEQFF
abundance: many; d_gene: .; j_gene: TRBJ2-3; v_gene: TRBV7-2; CDR3nt: TGTGCCAGCAGCTTGAAGACAGATACGCAGTATTTT; CDR3aa: CASSLKTDTQYF
abundance: many; d_gene: TRBD2; j_gene: TRBJ2-1; v_gene: TRBV7-2; CDR3nt: TGTGCCAGCAGCTTAATGGCGGGGGGGAACAATGAGCAGTTCTTC; CDR3aa: CASSLMAGGNNEQFF
abundance: many; d_gene: .; j_gene: TRBJ1-6; v_gene: TRBV27; CDR3nt: TGTGCCAGCAGTTTGCTCGGGGTGAACTATTCACCCCTCCACTTT; CDR3aa: CASSLLGVNYSPLHF
abundance: many; d_gene: TRBD1; j_gene: TRBJ1-2; v_gene: TRBV7-9; CDR3nt: TGTGCCAGCAGCTCGTTCACCGGGACAGGGGCGCAAAGTAGAGGCTACACCTTC; CDR3aa: CASSSFTGTGAQSRGYTF
abundance: many; d_gene: .; j_gene: TRBJ2-5; v_gene: TRBV4-1; CDR3nt: TGCGCCAGCAGCCAAGTGGGGGCGGCAAGAGTGACCCAGTACTTC; CDR3aa: CASSQVGAARVTQYF
abundance: many; d_gene: .; j_gene: TRBJ1-2; v_gene: TRBV27; CDR3nt: TGTGCCAGCAGCTATGGCTACACCTTC; CDR3aa: CASSYGYTF